In its sample, the clone carrying this T cell receptor (beta chain) was seen many times. Template switching added a universal primer site; cDNA carried unique molecular identifiers. Each CDR3 protein is one row after TCRdb ran MiXCR on the 5' RACE reads. Found here are about 240,000 distinct CDR3 sequences, roughly 13% of them singletons; the top ten hold around 4%. The data were obtained in a study of identical twins. Healthy Caucasians provided all donations. Unmatched junction bases numbered 7, after V lost 2 bases and J lost 1 base. This CDR3 region has 16 residues. Germline V lookup: CDR1 MNHEY, CDR2 SVGEGT. The same data also went into a second study, on yellow fever vaccine responses in identical twins.

The TCR originated in a woman younger than 30 in good health. This chain joins TRBV6-2 or TRBV6-3 and TRBJ2-5; 7 nucleotides agree with TRBD1. The sequencing sample was made of memory (CD45RO+) T cells sorted from blood. DNA of the CDR3: TGTGCCAGCAGTTACACCCGACAGGGACCCCAAGAGACCCAGTACTTC. As protein: CASSYTRQGPQETQYF.